These 21 T cell receptor beta chains share one sample of origin, sequenced in a study of breast tumors, draining lymph nodes, adjacent tissues. MiXCR, applied by TCRdb to the multiplex PCR reads, yields one record per CDR3 protein. The sample has about 140,000 distinct CDR3 sequences; 32% are singletons. Axillary draining lymph nodes of breast cancer patients supplied the node samples. The sequencing sample was made of axillary lymph node tissue. The receptors were gathered from a female donor with breast cancer. Some clones in this sample may be carry-over from other donors' samples.

This clonotype was recorded many times. The V gene is TRBV7-2, the J gene TRBJ2-1; 7 positions match TRBD2. From germline, CDR1 is SGHTA and CDR2 FQGNSA. The CDR3 has 16 amino acids. The junction had 12 bases not matched to a gene; V was cut back by 1 base and J by 9 bases. CDR3 loop: CASSLELGFGGFEQFF. CDR3 DNA: TGTGCCAGCAGCTTAGAGTTAGGTTTCGGGGGGTTTGAGCAGTTCTTC.

V gene TRBV18 combines with J gene TRBJ1-1; tentatively, D is TRBD1 (5 bases). CDR3 size: 11 residues. V was trimmed by 2 bases and J by 9 bases, leaving 7 bases between them. Germline CDR1 is KGHSH and CDR2 is LQKENI. The CDR3 loop reads CASSPGAQAFF. CDR3 nucleotides: TGTGCCAGCTCACCAGGGGCTCAAGCTTTCTTT.

With regard to this clonotype: The junction departs from the called germline gene at one end, perhaps through a read error. The rearrangement links TRBV15 to TRBJ1-3, with 7 nucleotides matching TRBD1. The CDR3 is made up of 18 amino acids. CDR1 is LNHNV and CDR2 is YYDKDF in the germline V gene (reference sequence). CDR3: CATSIRDSYPKAGNTTYF. The CDR3 DNA sequence: TGTGCCACCAGCATACGGGACAGCTATCCCAAGGCTGGAAACACCACATATTTC.

The chain joins TRBV28 to TRBJ2-2, with D maybe TRBD2 (6 bases). V gave up 4 bases and J gave up 0 bases, with 9 bases separating them. Germline V gene data show CDR1 as MDHEN and CDR2 as SYDVKM. The CDR3 extends over 15 amino acids. The CDR3 here is CASSSGLTNTGELFF. In DNA, the CDR3 is TGTGCCAGCAGTTCAGGACTAACGAACACCGGGGAGCTGTTTTTT.

This clonotype was found many times. V gene TRBV6-5 combines with J gene TRBJ2-7, with D hard to call. The ends were cut back, 8 bases at V and 3 bases at J, with 14 bases in the middle. This CDR3 spans 13 amino acids. Germline V CDR1 and CDR2: MNHEY, SVGAGI. The CDR3 is CASAPSTVYEQYF. CDR3 DNA sequence: TGTGCCAGCGCCCCCTCCACGGTCTACGAGCAGTACTTC.

This clonotype has ten or more counts. This chain uses TRBV24-1 with TRBJ1-4; TRBD1 matches at 9 bases. The CDR3 loop spans 15 amino acids. The germline CDR1 and CDR2 sequences are KGHDR and SFDVKD. The ends lost 3 bases at V and 8 bases at J; junction bases unmatched: 6. The CDR3 here is CATSDNRGPHEKLFF. The CDR3 bases are TGTGCCACCAGTGATAACAGGGGGCCTCACGAAAAACTGTTTTTT.

This clonotype was observed at least ten times. In DNA form, the CDR3 reads TGCAGTGCTAGAGCCGCCGGGACTAGCGGGGGTGAGACCCAGTACTTC. Its translation is CSARAAGTSGGETQYF. The chain is built from TRBV20-1 and TRBJ2-5, with 14 bases that match TRBD2. The germline CDR1 and CDR2 sequences are DFQATT and SNEGSKA (reference sequence). The CDR3 has 16 residues. V was clipped by 1 base and J by 5 bases; unmatched bases: 6.

This clonotype was detected many times. V is TRBV20-1 and J is TRBJ1-2; TRBD1 matches 9 bases. Per the germline V gene, CDR1 is DFQATT and CDR2 is SNEGSKA (reference sequence). Trimming removed 6 bases from V and 7 bases from J; junction bases left unmatched: 9. This CDR3 has 13 amino acids. For the CDR3, the DNA is TGCAGTGCCGTTAGGGACAGGGCCGTTGGCTACACCTTC. Its translation is CSAVRDRAVGYTF.

By share, this clonotype counts as medium-sized. The chain combines TRBV10-3 with TRBJ2-3; weak D call: TRBD1 (6 bases). The CDR3 is 14 residues long. CDR1 and CDR2 from the germline V gene are ENHRY and SYGVKD. Trimming took 8 bases from V and 5 from J, leaving 17 bases between them. The CDR3 DNA is TGTGCCATCCAGAGTAGCAGGGGTGGAGATACGCAGTATTTT. It specifies CAIQSSRGGDTQYF.

Remarks on this clonotype: The CDR3 ends on some other residue instead of the conserved phenylalanine or tryptophan, so this is likely a read error. This chain joins TRBV20-1 and TRBJ2-3; D not certain. The V gene lost 5 bases and the J gene lost 0 bases, with 15 bases spanning the gap. Germline CDR1 is DFQATT and CDR2 is SNEGSKA (reference sequence). The CDR3 has 15 residues. CDR3 in amino acids: CSAPRLEPSTDTQYP. In nucleotides, the CDR3 is TGCAGTGCTCCCCGCCTGGAACCTAGCACAGATACGCAGTATCCT.

Details on this clonotype: A much larger clone is a single base away; this may be a read error. The V gene is TRBV6-1, the J gene TRBJ2-5; TRBD2 matches at 7 bases. This CDR3 spans 12 amino acids. V was clipped by 6 bases and J by 7 bases; unmatched bases: 5. Germline V gene sequence: CDR1 MNHNS, CDR2 SASEGT. The chain's CDR3 is CASRPGGGTQYF. The CDR3 DNA follows: TGTGCCAGCAGGCCGGGGGGAGGGACCCAGTACTTC.

This clonotype was recorded at least ten times. The rearrangement links TRBV9 to TRBJ1-2; perhaps TRBD1 as D (6 bases). CDR1 and CDR2 (germline): SGDLS, YYNGEE. Trimming shortened V by 0 bases and J by 6 bases, and 9 bases separated the two germline ends. There are 13 residues in the CDR3. The chain's CDR3 is CASSVDRDHGYTF. Written as DNA, the CDR3 is TGTGCCAGCAGCGTAGACAGGGACCATGGCTACACCTTC. The full variable domain, with the rest looked up from reference TRBV9 and TRBJ1-2, is DSGVTQTPKHLITATGQRVTLRCSPRSGDLSVYWYQQSLDQGLQFLIQYYNGEERAKGNILERFSAQQFPDLHSELNLSSLELGDSALYFCASSVDRDHGYTFGSGTRLTVV.

There are many counts of this clonotype. J is TRBJ2-1 and V is TRBV7-9, with D possibly TRBD2 on 6 matching bases. The CDR3 contains 14 residues. Trimming removed 6 bases at V and 8 bases at J, with 17 bases between. Germline V CDR1 and CDR2: SEHNR, FQNEAQ (reference sequence). CDR3 DNA sequence: TGTGCCAGCAGTTTCGCGGGACCCTGGGATGAGCAGTTCTTC. Its protein product is CASSFAGPWDEQFF.

This clonotype was counted at least ten times. The V gene is TRBV2, the J gene TRBJ1-4; D ambiguous. Trimming took off 4 bases at V and 6 bases at J, with 12 bases between the two ends. The CDR3 runs 14 residues. The V gene's germline CDR1 is SNHLY and CDR2 FYNNEI. The CDR3 DNA reads TGTGCCAGCAGTGTACAGTGGCAAGATGAAAAACTGTTTTTT. Its protein product is CASSVQWQDEKLFF.

This clonotype came up many times. The chain is built from TRBV19 and TRBJ1-2; TRBD1 agrees at 7 bases. The CDR3 has 12 amino acids. V lost 5 bases, J lost 4 bases, and 1 base stayed unmatched. Germline V gene sequence: CDR1 LNHDA, CDR2 SQIVND (reference sequence). In DNA, the CDR3 is TGTGCCAGTAGTCCAGGGGGCTATGGCTACACCTTC. Translation: CASSPGGYGYTF.

This chain connects TRBV7-2 to TRBJ1-2; TRBD1 matches 8 bases. The CDR3 has 15 amino acids. V was pared by 5 bases and J by 3 bases, with 8 bases of the junction left unmatched. Germline V CDR1 and CDR2: SGHTA, FQGNSA. The CDR3 is CASSQGQGDYYGYTF. The CDR3 nucleotides read TGTGCCAGCAGCCAAGGACAGGGAGATTACTATGGCTACACCTTC. Looking up the rest from reference TRBV7-2 and TRBJ1-2 gives the full variable domain: GAGVSQSPSNKVTEKGKDVELRCDPISGHTALYWYRQSLGQGLEFLIYFQGNSAPDKSGLPSDRFSAERTGGSVSTLTIQRTQQEDSAVYLCASSQGQGDYYGYTFGSGTRLTVV.

Only a few counts were recorded for this clonotype. A much larger clone differs by one base, so this may be a read error. This chain joins TRBV6-2 or TRBV6-3 and TRBJ2-5, with 7 bases aligning to TRBD2. CDR1 is MNHEY and CDR2 is SVGEGT in the germline V gene. V was pared by 7 bases and J by 3 bases, with 5 bases of the junction left unmatched. CDR3 length equals 13 residues. In nucleotides, the CDR3 is TGTGCCAGCACCCGGGGAGGGAAAGAGACCCAGTACTTC. Translating it yields CASTRGGKETQYF.

The V and J genes are TRBV7-3 and TRBJ2-1; the D gene is possibly TRBD2 (7 bases). CDR1 SGHTA and CDR2 FQGTGA come from the germline V gene. The CDR3 contains 15 residues. V dropped 5 bases and J dropped 7 bases, with 18 bases sitting between them. The CDR3 is CASSPDYEGGNEQFF. In DNA form, the CDR3 reads TGTGCCAGCAGCCCCGACTATGAGGGGGGGAATGAGCAGTTCTTC.

This clonotype was observed many times. The V call is TRBV5-5, the J call TRBJ2-1, with D tentatively TRBD1 (6 bases). Trimming left V 6 bases short and J 3 bases short, with 16 bases between. The CDR3 length is 15 residues. The germline CDR1 and CDR2 sequences are SGHKS and YYEKEE (reference sequence). The CDR3 loop reads CASKPAGDNYNEQFF. The CDR3 coding sequence is TGTGCCAGCAAACCCGCCGGGGACAACTACAATGAGCAGTTCTTC.

A remark on this clonotype: This may arise from a read error, as a much more abundant clone is one base away. The chain joins TRBV11-2 to TRBJ2-7, with unresolved D. Trimming took 5 bases from V and 5 from J, leaving 16 bases between them. The CDR3 has 14 residues. CDR1 SGHAT and CDR2 FQNNGV come from the germline V gene. This CDR3 reads CASSPILTADEQYF. The CDR3 DNA sequence: TGTGCCAGCAGCCCAATCTTGACTGCGGACGAGCAGTACTTC.

The CDR3 here is CAISVGGRSTEAFF. CDR3 sequence (DNA): TGTGCCATCAGTGTTGGGGGGAGGAGCACTGAAGCTTTCTTT. The chain couples TRBV10-3 to TRBJ1-1; D is possibly TRBD1 (5 bases). The V gene's germline CDR1 is ENHRY and CDR2 SYGVKD. Trimming removed 4 bases at V and 4 bases at J, with 13 bases between. The CDR3 runs to 14 residues.